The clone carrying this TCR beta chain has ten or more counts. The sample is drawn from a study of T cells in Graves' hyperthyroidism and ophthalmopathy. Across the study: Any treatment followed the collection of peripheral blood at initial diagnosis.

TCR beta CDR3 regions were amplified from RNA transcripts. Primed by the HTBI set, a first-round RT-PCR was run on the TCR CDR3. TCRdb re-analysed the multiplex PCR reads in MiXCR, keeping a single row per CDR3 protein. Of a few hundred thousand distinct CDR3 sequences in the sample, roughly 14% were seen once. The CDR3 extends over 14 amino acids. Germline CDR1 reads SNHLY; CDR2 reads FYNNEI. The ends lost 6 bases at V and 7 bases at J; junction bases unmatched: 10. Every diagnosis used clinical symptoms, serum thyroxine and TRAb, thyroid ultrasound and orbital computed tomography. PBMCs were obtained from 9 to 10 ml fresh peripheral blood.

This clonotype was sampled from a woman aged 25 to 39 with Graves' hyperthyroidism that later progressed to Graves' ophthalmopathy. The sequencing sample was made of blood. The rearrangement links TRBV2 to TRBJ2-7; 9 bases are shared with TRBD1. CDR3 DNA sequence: TGTGCCAGCAGGGGGGACAGGGCTCGGTATGAGCAGTACTTC. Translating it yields CASRGDRARYEQYF.